One and the same sample provided the 29 T cell receptor beta chains below, sequenced in a study of blood T cell repertoires in COVID-19. The protocol was immunoSEQ multiplex PCR, while the TCRdb copy is restricted to in-frame clones and leaves out a portion. The sample has about 12,000 clones, approximately 72% seen once. The sample was peripheral blood. Receptor source: a man in his fifties or sixties with COVID-19, enrolled during active disease.

The V and J genes are TRBV19 and TRBJ2-7; 10 nucleotides match TRBD2. V trimming: 3 bases; J trimming: 4 bases; junction bases outside the gene matches: 3. The length of the CDR3 is 14 residues. From germline, CDR1 is LNHDA and CDR2 SQIVND (reference sequence). The CDR3 loop reads CASSISSGGYEQYF. The CDR3 DNA is TGTGCCAGTAGTATCTCTAGCGGGGGATACGAGCAGTACTTC.

This clone has a handful of counts. This chain uses TRBV2 with TRBJ2-1, with 11 nucleotides matching TRBD2. Germline loops: CDR1 SNHLY, CDR2 FYNNEI. The V and J ends lost 6 bases and 7 bases, in that order; junction bases with no gene match: 17. The CDR3 runs 18 residues. The DNA of the CDR3 is TGTGCCAGCAGCAGTTTCCCGACACTAGCGGGAGCAGCTAATGAGCAGTTCTTC. Protein sequence: CASSSFPTLAGAANEQFF.

The genes are TRBV4-2 and TRBJ2-1; 8 bases match TRBD1. V was pared by 0 bases and J by 10 bases, with 8 bases of the junction left unmatched. Germline CDR1 is LGHNA and CDR2 is YNFKEQ. The CDR3 runs to 15 residues. The CDR3 here is CASSQELQGGREQFF. The CDR3 nucleotides are TGTGCCAGCAGCCAAGAGTTACAGGGGGGACGAGAGCAGTTCTTC.

The chain couples TRBV5-4 to TRBJ2-4; D perhaps matches TRBD1 (6 bases). Trimming took 0 bases from V and 7 from J, leaving 11 bases between them. The CDR3 has 14 amino acids. Germline CDR1 and CDR2: SGHNT and YYREEE (reference sequence). The CDR3 DNA is TGTGCCAGCAGCTTGGAGGCCCAGGGGAACATTCAGTACTTC. Its protein is CASSLEAQGNIQYF.

This chain links TRBV15 with TRBJ2-7; no reliable D call. Looked up from germline, CDR1 is LNHNV and CDR2 is YYDKDF (reference sequence). The length of the CDR3 is 13 residues. Deletions cut 0 bases from V and 3 bases from J, with 6 bases between. DNA of the CDR3: TGTGCCACCAGCAGAGATCGGGTCTACGAGCAGTACTTC. It is translated as CATSRDRVYEQYF.

This clone turned up a few times. The V and J genes are TRBV9 and TRBJ2-3; 10 bases agree with TRBD1. Germline V gene lookup returns CDR1 SGDLS and CDR2 YYNGEE. The CDR3 consists of 20 residues. The V and J ends lost 0 bases and 0 bases, in that order; junction bases with no gene match: 13. The CDR3 protein is CASSVAGAGTGVVSTDTQYF. The CDR3 nucleotides are TGTGCCAGCAGCGTAGCGGGGGCGGGGACAGGGGTCGTGAGCACAGATACGCAGTATTTT.

This chain joins TRBV10-3 and TRBJ2-5; D ambiguous. CDR1 and CDR2 from the germline V gene are ENHRY and SYGVKD. This CDR3 comprises 14 residues. The V gene lost 0 bases and the J gene lost 1 base, with 6 bases spanning the gap. The CDR3 reads CAISESRSQETQYF. For the CDR3, the DNA is TGTGCCATCAGTGAGTCCCGGAGCCAAGAGACCCAGTACTTC.

The gene calls are TRBV28 and TRBJ1-4, with D unresolved. The CDR3 sequence is 12 residues long. Germline-derived CDR1 and CDR2 are MDHEN and SYDVKM. V lost 5 bases and J lost 6, with 7 bases in between. The CDR3 coding sequence is TGTGCCAGCAGTCTACCCCATGAAAAACTGTTTTTT. Encoded protein: CASSLPHEKLFF.

This sequence joins TRBV20-1 and TRBJ2-3; TRBD2 matches at 14 bases. The CDR3 length is 18 residues. Germline trimming cut 3 bases from V and 4 bases from J; bases unmatched to any gene: 12. Germline assignment: CDR1 DFQATT and CDR2 SNEGSKA (reference sequence). The CDR3 is CSASQLTGLAGEPDTQYF. CDR3 DNA: TGCAGTGCTAGTCAGTTGACGGGACTAGCGGGAGAGCCAGATACGCAGTATTTT.

The chain links TRBV10-3 to TRBJ2-2, with 9 bases lining up with TRBD1. CDR1 and CDR2 (germline): ENHRY, SYGVKD. This CDR3 comprises 15 residues. J lost 5 bases, V lost 6 bases, and 7 bases had no gene match. DNA of the CDR3: TGTGCCATCAGGGGACAGGGAACGGGTACCGGGGAGCTGTTTTTT. As protein: CAIRGQGTGTGELFF.

This clone counts as medium-sized. The chain joins TRBV12-3 or TRBV12-4 to TRBJ1-1, with D perhaps TRBD1 (5 bases). The CDR3 consists of 13 residues. Trimming pared 0 bases from V and 5 bases from J, leaving 7 bases between. The CDR3 region has the DNA TGTGCCAGCAGTTTAGCCGCAGGGACTGAAGCTTTCTTT. This encodes CASSLAAGTEAFF.

This chain links TRBV16 with TRBJ1-1; D is unresolved. Germline loops: CDR1 KGHSY, CDR2 FQNENV. With 4 bases removed from V and 0 bases from J, the gap between germline ends came to 9 bases. This CDR3 contains 14 residues. The CDR3 is CASSPRRLNTEAFF. In DNA, the CDR3 is TGTGCCAGCAGCCCGCGCAGGCTGAACACTGAAGCTTTCTTT.

The V and J genes are TRBV7-9 and TRBJ1-1; D unclear. V shed 5 bases and J shed 4 bases, with 11 bases lying between them. Per the germline V gene, CDR1 is SEHNR and CDR2 is FQNEAQ (reference sequence). The CDR3 consists of 13 residues. The chain's CDR3 is CASSLERGTEAFF. The CDR3 DNA reads TGTGCCAGCAGCCTCGAACGAGGCACTGAAGCTTTCTTT.

V is TRBV4-2 and J is TRBJ1-4; no clear D. Trimming shortened V by 4 bases and J by 5 bases, and 8 bases separated the two germline ends. CDR3 length equals 13 residues. Germline V gene data show CDR1 as LGHNA and CDR2 as YNFKEQ. In DNA, the CDR3 is TGTGCCAGCAGCCCACCTCAGAATGAAAAACTGTTTTTT. Protein sequence: CASSPPQNEKLFF.

This clone was detected only a few times. The gene calls are TRBV7-2 and TRBJ2-1; the D gene is possibly TRBD1 (7 bases). Deletions cut 5 bases from V and 6 bases from J, with 26 bases between. Germline CDR1 and CDR2: SGHTA and FQGNSA. CDR3 length: 18 residues. Here the CDR3 reads CASSSSSRGGGRLNEQFF. For the CDR3, the DNA is TGTGCCAGCAGCAGCTCGTCAAGAGGAGGGGGCCGGCTCAATGAGCAGTTCTTC.

The chain carries TRBV28 and TRBJ2-1; 13 bases agree with TRBD2. CDR1 is MDHEN and CDR2 is SYDVKM in the germline V gene. CDR3 length equals 15 residues. J lost 8 bases, V lost 4 bases, and 5 bases had no gene match. For the CDR3, the DNA is TGTGCCAGCAGTTCGGGACTAGCGGGATGGGATGAGCAGTTCTTC. Amino acids: CASSSGLAGWDEQFF. Complete variable domain (other parts from reference TRBV28 and TRBJ2-1): DVKVTQSSRYLVKRTGEKVFLECVQDMDHENMFWYRQDPGLGLRLIYFSYDVKMKEKGDIPEGYSVSREKKERFSLILESASTNQTSMYLCASSSGLAGWDEQFFGPGTRLTVL.

In nucleotides, the CDR3 is TGTGCCAGCAGCGCAAGGCTAGCGGGGCTCTACAATGAGCAGTTCTTC. This sequence encodes CASSARLAGLYNEQFF. The V call is TRBV5-5, the J call TRBJ2-1, with 9 bases that match TRBD2. Germline assignment: CDR1 SGHKS and CDR2 YYEKEE (reference sequence). After removal of 4 bases from V and 3 bases from J, the junction contained 8 bases not matched to a gene. The CDR3 has 16 amino acids.

This clone showed up just once. The chain has TRBV7-2 and TRBJ2-7, with 7 bases identical to TRBD1. Germline V gene sequence: CDR1 SGHTA, CDR2 FQGNSA. The CDR3 sequence is 15 residues long. V lost 5 bases to trimming and J lost 6 bases; unmatched junction nucleotides: 13. In nucleotides, the CDR3 is TGTGCCAGCAGCCCTCGACAGGGAAATCCTCTCGAGCAGTACTTC. This encodes CASSPRQGNPLEQYF.

The CDR3 is CASSTAGWSYEQYF. CDR3 DNA: TGCGCCAGCAGCACCGCGGGTTGGTCCTACGAGCAGTACTTC. The chain joins TRBV5-1 to TRBJ2-7, with a tentative D call TRBD2 (5 bases). This CDR3 is built from 14 residues. V lost 4 bases to trimming and J lost 1 base, with 12 bases between them. Germline CDR1 is SGHRS and CDR2 is YFSETQ.

The rearrangement uses TRBV19 and TRBJ2-3; 8 bases match TRBD2. This CDR3 has 15 amino acids. V was clipped by 6 bases and J by 2 bases; unmatched bases: 7. Germline V gene lookup returns CDR1 LNHDA and CDR2 SQIVND (reference sequence). CDR3 loop: CASSPSSGLTDTQYF. The DNA of the CDR3 is TGTGCCAGTAGCCCTTCTAGCGGGCTCACAGATACGCAGTATTTT. Using reference TRBV19 and TRBJ2-3 for the parts outside the CDR3, the full variable domain is DGGITQSPKYLFRKEGQNVTLSCEQNLNHDAMYWYRQDPGQGLRLIYYSQIVNDFQKGDIAEGYSVSREKKESFPLTVTSAQKNPTAFYLCASSPSSGLTDTQYFGPGTRLTVL.

The J gene is TRBJ1-6, the V gene TRBV7-9; perhaps TRBD1 as D (6 bases). The germline gives CDR1 SEHNR, CDR2 FQNEAQ (reference sequence). V shed 4 bases and J shed 7 bases, with 14 bases lying between them. This CDR3 region has 15 residues. As DNA, the CDR3 is TGTGCCAGCAGCTCCCTAGGGACATCCAATTCACCCCTCCACTTT. This translates into CASSSLGTSNSPLHF.

The rearrangement joins TRBV7-3 to TRBJ2-1, with 9 positions matching TRBD2. In germline, CDR1 is SGHTA, CDR2 FQGTGA. Trimming removed 6 bases from V and 3 bases from J; junction bases left unmatched: 3. This CDR3 spans 14 amino acids. The CDR3 sequence is CASSPSGDYNEQFF. CDR3 coding DNA: TGTGCCAGCAGTCCTAGCGGGGACTACAATGAGCAGTTCTTC.

The chain joins TRBV14 to TRBJ2-3; TRBD1 agrees at 7 bases. After removal of 1 base from V and 3 bases from J, the junction contained 4 bases not matched to a gene. The germline gives CDR1 SGHDN, CDR2 FVKESK. The CDR3 extends over 15 amino acids. The CDR3 DNA is TGTGCCAGCAGCCAAGGAGACAGGGTAACAGATACGCAGTATTTT. The encoded protein is CASSQGDRVTDTQYF.

The rearrangement joins TRBV4-1 to TRBJ1-5; tentatively, D is TRBD1 (5 bases). The length of the CDR3 is 16 residues. The germline V gene has CDR1 MGHRA and CDR2 YSYEKL. The V end lost 1 base, the J end lost 3 bases, and 13 bases lay between the germline ends. The CDR3 DNA reads as TGCGCCAGCAGCCAAGCGTCTCGACAGTTCAATCAGCCCCAGCATTTT. It encodes CASSQASRQFNQPQHF.

The chain recombines TRBV6-6 with TRBJ1-5, with 8 bases identical to TRBD1. This CDR3 spans 16 amino acids. Germline trimming cut 0 bases from V and 5 bases from J; bases unmatched to any gene: 6. Germline CDR1 is MNHNY and CDR2 is SVGAGI (reference sequence). This chain's CDR3 is CASSYSGQGIYQPQHF. CDR3 nucleotide sequence: TGTGCCAGCAGTTACTCCGGACAGGGAATATATCAGCCCCAGCATTTT.

This clone has only a few counts. This chain connects TRBV27 to TRBJ2-1; TRBD1 agrees at 7 bases. V lost 6 bases to trimming and J lost 7 bases; unmatched junction nucleotides: 9. Germline values: CDR1 MNHEY, CDR2 SMNVEV (reference sequence). CDR3 length equals 14 residues. The CDR3 is CASSATTGENEQFF. DNA of the CDR3: TGTGCCAGCAGCGCCACTACAGGGGAGAATGAGCAGTTCTTC.

V is TRBV11-2 and J is TRBJ2-3, with D possibly being TRBD2 (6 bases). V lost 0 bases to trimming and J lost 0 bases, with 13 bases between them. Germline CDR1 reads SGHAT; CDR2 reads FQNNGV. CDR3 length equals 17 residues. This CDR3 reads CASSLDRRRDSTDTQYF. DNA of the CDR3: TGTGCCAGCAGCTTAGATCGCAGGCGGGACAGCACAGATACGCAGTATTTT.

This CDR3 reads CASSLESLLNNEQFF. The CDR3, as DNA: TGCGCCAGCAGCTTGGAAAGCCTCCTAAACAATGAGCAGTTCTTC. The J gene is TRBJ2-1, the V gene TRBV5-1; no clear D gene. Germline CDR1 SGHRS, CDR2 YFSETQ. The CDR3 is made up of 15 amino acids. V lost 0 bases to trimming and J lost 5 bases, with 12 bases between them.

In this sample, this clone turned up a few times. CDR3 in DNA: TGTGCCAGCAGCGTAGAGAGGGCCCAGCCCCAGCATTTT. This gives the protein CASSVERAQPQHF. The genes are TRBV9 and TRBJ1-5, with D unresolved. CDR1 is SGDLS and CDR2 is YYNGEE in the germline V gene. The CDR3 extends over 13 amino acids. Trimming pared 0 bases from V and 7 bases from J, leaving 8 bases between.